A selection of T cell receptor beta chains follows, all from one sample in a study of cytomegalovirus exposure and HLA in healthy donors. TCRdb's table, derived via immunoSEQ multiplex PCR, lists solely in-frame clones and lacks some. The profile shows approximately 170,000 clones, around 80% of them singletons. The source material was PBMCs. Receptors originate from a woman in her forties or fifties in good health and CMV-seronegative. Both conserved end residues are part of each CDR3. The D gene is left open where the match is weak. Rows give clone size only sometimes, using once, few, many, or a class for an expanded clone.

size	D	J	V	DNA	CDR3
once	TRBD1	TRBJ2-2	TRBV19	TGTGCCAGTAGGGGACAGGGGGTCTACACCGGGGAGCTGTTTTTT	CASRGQGVYTGELFF
.	TRBD1	TRBJ1-4	TRBV6-5	TGTGCCAGCAAGGTGACCGGGACAGAGAATGAAAAACTGTTTTTT	CASKVTGTENEKLFF
.	.	TRBJ2-7	TRBV11-2	TGTGCCAGCAGCTTAGGTGGCAGGACCTACGAGCAGTACTTC	CASSLGGRTYEQYF
.	TRBD1	TRBJ2-7	TRBV19	TGTGCCAGCCGGGACAGGGCCTACGAGCAGTACTTC	CASRDRAYEQYF
.	.	TRBJ2-5	TRBV6-1	TGTGCCAGCAGTGAATTCGACAGGGAGGAAGAGACCCAGTACTTC	CASSEFDREEETQYF
.	TRBD1	TRBJ1-1	TRBV5-1	TGCGCCAGCAGCCCAGCGCCAGGGACAGCGAACACTGAAGCTTTCTTT	CASSPAPGTANTEAFF
.	TRBD2	TRBJ2-3	TRBV5-4	TGTGCCAGCAGCTTGGCTAGCGGGCCGAGCACAGATACGCAGTATTTT	CASSLASGPSTDTQYF
.	.	TRBJ2-3	TRBV19	TGTGCCAGCACCCGGCGGGGAGTCTCAGATACGCAGTATTTT	CASTRRGVSDTQYF
.	TRBD2	TRBJ2-3	TRBV6-4	TGTGCCAGCAGTGACTCGAAGAAGGGCGGGGGGCGAACTAGCACAGATACGCAGTATTTT	CASSDSKKGGGRTSTDTQYF
.	.	TRBJ2-7	TRBV12-5	TGTGCTAGTGGTACCGCCCTAAGCGAGCAGTACTTC	CASGTALSEQYF
.	.	TRBJ2-1	TRBV7-3	TGTGCCAGCAGCTTAACTGGCGGGGTTAACAATGAGCAGTTCTTC	CASSLTGGVNNEQFF